A selection of T cell receptor beta chains follows, all from one sample in a study of control samples from healthy donors and cancer patients. Clones were sequenced by immunoSEQ multiplex PCR, and TCRdb holds only the in-frame ones, with some missing. The sample records about 77,000 clones, 92% being singletons. Sequencing used blood. The receptors were gathered from a woman aged 55-69 years in good health. CDR3s include the opening cysteine and the closing phenylalanine or tryptophan. Each record gives: D gene, V gene, clone size, J gene, CDR3 DNA, CDR3 protein. The D gene is left open where the match is weak. Expanded clones get a size class; other rows say once, few or many, or leave the size out.

>TRBD2|TRBV11-2|-|TRBJ2-5
TGTGCCAGCAGCTTACGGCGGGAGGGCCGGCAGACCCAGTACTTC
CASSLRREGRQTQYF
>TRBD2|TRBV4-1|few|TRBJ2-2
TGCGCCAGCAGCCAAAGAGCGGGATTGAACACCGGGGAGCTGTTTTTT
CASSQRAGLNTGELFF
>TRBD2|TRBV19|-|TRBJ2-5
TGTGCCAGTAGTCCGCGGGAGCTGGAGACCCAGTACTTC
CASSPRELETQYF
>-|TRBV5-4|-|TRBJ1-1
TGTGCCAGCACCTCGAATCGAAGGAGTAACACTGAAGCTTTCTTT
CASTSNRRSNTEAFF
>TRBD2|TRBV6-1|once|TRBJ2-7
TGTGCCAGCAGTTCCATGAGCGGGAGGAGGTACGAGCAGTACTTC
CASSSMSGRRYEQYF
>-|TRBV6-6|-|TRBJ1-5
TGTGCCAGCAGTTACGAGTACTTCGAAAGCAATCAGCCCCAGCATTTT
CASSYEYFESNQPQHF
>-|TRBV5-4|-|TRBJ2-7
TGTGCCAGCAGCTTGGCCCTCGGAACCTCCTACGAGCAGTACTTC
CASSLALGTSYEQYF
>-|TRBV5-1|-|TRBJ1-1
TGCGCCAGCAGCTTGGATCCGGGTCGCACTGAAGCTTTCTTT
CASSLDPGRTEAFF
>-|TRBV18|-|TRBJ2-7
TGTGCCAGCTCACGGGGCGGTTACGAGCAGTACTTC
CASSRGGYEQYF
>TRBD1|TRBV27|-|TRBJ1-3
TGTGCCAGCAGTAACCGACAGGGTGCTAACACCATATATTTT
CASSNRQGANTIYF
>TRBD2|TRBV6-2/TRBV6-3|-|TRBJ2-2
TGTGCCAGCAGTTCGACTAGCGGGGACACCGGGGAGCTGTTTTTT
CASSSTSGDTGELFF
>TRBD2|TRBV30|-|TRBJ2-5
TGTGCCTGGAGTGTACGGGGGGGGGAGACCCAGTACTTC
CAWSVRGGETQYF
>TRBD2|TRBV3-1/TRBV3-2|-|TRBJ2-5
TGTGCCAGCAGCCAAGGCTGGGCGGGAGAACGAGAGACCCAGTACTTC
CASSQGWAGERETQYF
>TRBD1|TRBV5-1|medium-sized|TRBJ2-7
TGCGCCAGCAGCCTCGAGATGCGGAGAGGGGTAGGGGGCTACTACTACTACGAGCAGTACTTC
CASSLEMRRGVGGYYYYEQYF
>-|TRBV3-1/TRBV3-2|-|TRBJ1-2
TGTGCCAGCAGCCAATACGGACAGCCAAACTATGGCTACACCTTC
CASSQYGQPNYGYTF
>-|TRBV10-2|-|TRBJ2-3
TGCGCCAGCCGTCGGGCGGGCACCGATACGCAGTATTTT
CASRRAGTDTQYF
>-|TRBV10-3|-|TRBJ2-7
TGTGCCATCAGTGAGTTTGCCTACGAGCAGTACTTC
CAISEFAYEQYF
>TRBD1|TRBV30|-|TRBJ2-7
TGTGCCTGGTCGAGACAGGGTTTCGGGACGGAGCAGTACTTC
CAWSRQGFGTEQYF
>TRBD1|TRBV5-1|-|TRBJ2-3
TGCGCCAGCAGCTTGGAGGGACAGGGGGATGCAGATACGCAGTATTTT
CASSLEGQGDADTQYF
>TRBD1|TRBV28|-|TRBJ2-2
TGTGCCAGCAGTCACGACAGGGGTGGGACCGGGGAGCTGTTTTTT
CASSHDRGGTGELFF
>-|TRBV6-5|-|TRBJ1-4
TGTGCCAGCAGCGGACAGAGGCATGAAAAACTGTTTTTT
CASSGQRHEKLFF
>TRBD1|TRBV5-1|-|TRBJ1-2
TGCGCCAGCAGCTTGGTCGGGACAGGGGGCGTACACTATGGCTACACCTTC
CASSLVGTGGVHYGYTF
>-|TRBV18|once|TRBJ2-3
TGTGCCAGCTCACCAACAGGCTATCTCGGTACGGATACGCAGTATTTT
CASSPTGYLGTDTQYF
>-|TRBV21-1|-|TRBJ2-6
TGTGCCAGCAGCAAAATGGGGGGCGTAAGTGAAGGTGGGGCCAACGTCCTGACTTTC
CASSKMGGVSEGGANVLTF
>TRBD2|TRBV7-9|few|TRBJ2-7
TGTGCCAGCAGCTTAGATGGCGGGAGGTTCTACGAGCAGTACTTC
CASSLDGGRFYEQYF
>-|TRBV28|-|TRBJ1-6
TGTGCCAGCAGTACACCGGGACACAACAATTCACCCCTCCACTTT
CASSTPGHNNSPLHF
>-|TRBV5-5|-|TRBJ1-3
TGTGCCAGCAGCTTGCGCTCCTCTGGAAACACCATATATTTT
CASSLRSSGNTIYF
>TRBD1|TRBV18|-|TRBJ1-1
TGTGCCAGCTCACCTCACGACCCGACAGGGGGAAGGACTGAAGCTTTCTTT
CASSPHDPTGGRTEAFF
>-|TRBV11-3|-|TRBJ2-7
TGTGCCAGCAGCTTAGGGGCTGCCTACGAGCAGTACTTC
CASSLGAAYEQYF
>-|TRBV2|-|TRBJ2-4
TGTGCCAGCAAATCGGGCGGGATGGGGTCAAAAAACATTCAGTACTTC
CASKSGGMGSKNIQYF
>TRBD2|TRBV6-2/TRBV6-3|-|TRBJ2-7
TGTGCCAGCAGTTACTCGATCGAAGGACTAGCGGATTCCTACGAGCAGTACTTC
CASSYSIEGLADSYEQYF
>-|TRBV7-2|once|TRBJ1-3
TGTGCCAGCAGCTTCGCCCCCAGATCAGTCTCTGGAAACACCATATATTTT
CASSFAPRSVSGNTIYF
>-|TRBV4-1|-|TRBJ2-2
TGCGCCAGTGAATCCGACAGAAACACCGGGGAGCTGTTTTTT
CASESDRNTGELFF
>-|TRBV18|-|TRBJ1-2
TGTGCCAGCTCACCGAGCGACCTTTATGGCTACACCTTC
CASSPSDLYGYTF
>TRBD1|TRBV2|-|TRBJ1-1
TGTGCCAGCAGCTACACCACAGGGGAGATCTGGGCTTTCTTT
CASSYTTGEIWAFF
>TRBD1|TRBV2|-|TRBJ2-5
TGTGCCAGCAGTGAGTGGACAGGGAAAGAGACCCAGTACTTC
CASSEWTGKETQYF
>-|TRBV24-1|-|TRBJ2-2
TGTGCCACCAGACTGGGGGCGAACACCGGGGAGCTGTTTTTT
CATRLGANTGELFF
>-|TRBV19|-|TRBJ1-3
TGTGCCAGTAGCGATACAGGGCCTGGAAACACCATATATTTT
CASSDTGPGNTIYF
>TRBD2|TRBV24-1|-|TRBJ2-5
TGTGCCACCAGTGATTTAACCGGGACTAGCGGGGAGACCCAGTACTTC
CATSDLTGTSGETQYF
>TRBD1|TRBV28|-|TRBJ1-1
TGTGCCAGCAGTACACCGGGACAGCACAGTGCTTTCTTT
CASSTPGQHSAFF
>TRBD1|TRBV28|once|TRBJ1-6
TGTGCCAGCATCAATTCAGGACAGGGTAATTCACCCCTCCACTTT
CASINSGQGNSPLHF
>TRBD2|TRBV19|-|TRBJ2-3
TGTGCCGCCGGGCGGGGGATGGATACGCAGTATTTT
CAAGRGMDTQYF
>-|TRBV11-2|-|TRBJ1-4
TGTGCCAGCAGCTTAGGAAGTGCAACTAATGAAAAACTGTTTTTT
CASSLGSATNEKLFF
>-|TRBV18|once|TRBJ1-5
TGTGCCAGCTCCGACAGATATAGCAATCAGCCCCAGCATTTT
CASSDRYSNQPQHF
>-|TRBV5-6|-|TRBJ2-5
TGTGCCAGCAGCTTGGTGGGCAGAAGAGTGACCCAGTACTTC
CASSLVGRRVTQYF
>-|TRBV9|-|TRBJ2-7
TGTGCCAGCAGCGTAGCTGGACAAAACTACGAGCAGTACTTC
CASSVAGQNYEQYF
>-|TRBV5-1|-|TRBJ2-1
TGCGCCAGCAGCTTGGTTTACTACAATGAGCAGTTCTTC
CASSLVYYNEQFF
>-|TRBV12-3/TRBV12-4|-|TRBJ1-1
TGTGCCAGCAGAGGACAGTTGAACACTGAAGCTTTCTTT
CASRGQLNTEAFF
>-|TRBV5-1|once|TRBJ2-1
TGCGCCAGCAGCTTGGGGGCGACGTCCTACAATGAGCAGTTCTTC
CASSLGATSYNEQFF
>TRBD2|TRBV2|-|TRBJ2-7
TGTGCCAGCAGTTTACTGGGCGGGGGGAGAAACGAGCAGTACTTC
CASSLLGGGRNEQYF
>TRBD1|TRBV6-2/TRBV6-3|once|TRBJ2-4
TGTGCCAGCAGCCTCAGACAGGGGGCTAGAAACATTCAGTACTTC
CASSLRQGARNIQYF
>-|TRBV28|-|TRBJ2-7
TGTGCCAGCAGTACACCAACTAGAAAGCCCTACGAGCAGTACTTC
CASSTPTRKPYEQYF
>-|TRBV19|-|TRBJ1-5
TGTGCCAGTAGTATAGCCCCAGGATATCAGCCCCAGCATTTT
CASSIAPGYQPQHF
>-|TRBV2|-|TRBJ2-7
TGTGCCAGCAGTGAAGAGACGGCCGAGCAGTACTTC
CASSEETAEQYF
>TRBD1|TRBV5-8|-|TRBJ2-7
TGTGCCAGCAGCCAGGGGGTGCGATACGAGCGGCAGTACTTC
CASSQGVRYERQYF
>-|TRBV5-5|-|TRBJ2-5
TGTGCCAGCAGCCTGGATCAGTGGGGGACCCAGTACTTC
CASSLDQWGTQYF